The clone carrying this T cell receptor beta chain was seen at least ten times. Its antigen is unknown. Criteria for exclusion of patients were uncontrolled infection, other autoimmune disease, pregnancy or lactation. PBMCs were obtained from roughly 10 ml fresh peripheral blood. This entry comes from a study of T cells in Graves' hyperthyroidism and ophthalmopathy. Overall study results and limits: Most thyroid clonotypes expanded above 0.001 were also detected in blood.

There were TCR beta CDR3 regions amplified from RNA transcripts. HTBI primers were employed in a first-round RT-PCR of the TCR CDR3. From the multiplex PCR reads, TCRdb called clonotypes with MiXCR, one entry per CDR3 protein. The sample has over 250,000 distinct CDR3 sequences; approximately 15% are singletons. The sequencing sample was made of blood. This TCR derives from an older woman with Graves' ophthalmopathy.

The CDR3 nucleotides read TGTGCCAGCAGTTACTCCGGGGCAGGGAGTGATTCACCCCTCCACTTT. Protein: CASSYSGAGSDSPLHF. V usage is TRBV6-5 and J usage is TRBJ1-6; D is possibly TRBD1 (5 bases). The length of the CDR3 is 16 residues. Trimming removed 0 bases at V and 8 bases at J, with 14 bases between. Germline V CDR1 and CDR2: MNHEY, SVGAGI.